The clone carrying this T cell receptor beta chain was found once. Its target is not known. Unique molecular identifiers were present on cDNA, and template switching added a universal primer site. TCRdb re-called the 5' RACE reads with MiXCR, one entry per CDR3 protein. The sample contains some 1,600,000 distinct CDR3 sequences, around 29% of which appear only once. Germline CDR1 SGHTA, CDR2 FQGNSA. V was trimmed by 3 bases and J by 7 bases, leaving 19 bases between them. The CDR3 loop spans 15 amino acids. These data are taken from a study of identical twins. General study findings and limits: Twin-shared out-of-frame alpha sequences were enriched for low generation probability. With beta out-of-frame sequences, excess sharing by twins was weaker. One should note that invariant MAIT and iNKT cells could partly confound zero-insertion analyses.

Sequenced material: cord blood. The receptor was derived from a newborn girl in good health. The V and J genes are TRBV7-2 and TRBJ2-7, with D possibly TRBD1 on 6 matching bases. The CDR3 here is CASSFWGHRLNEQYF. Written as DNA, the CDR3 is TGTGCCAGCAGCTTTTGGGGGCACCGTTTGAATGAGCAGTACTTC.